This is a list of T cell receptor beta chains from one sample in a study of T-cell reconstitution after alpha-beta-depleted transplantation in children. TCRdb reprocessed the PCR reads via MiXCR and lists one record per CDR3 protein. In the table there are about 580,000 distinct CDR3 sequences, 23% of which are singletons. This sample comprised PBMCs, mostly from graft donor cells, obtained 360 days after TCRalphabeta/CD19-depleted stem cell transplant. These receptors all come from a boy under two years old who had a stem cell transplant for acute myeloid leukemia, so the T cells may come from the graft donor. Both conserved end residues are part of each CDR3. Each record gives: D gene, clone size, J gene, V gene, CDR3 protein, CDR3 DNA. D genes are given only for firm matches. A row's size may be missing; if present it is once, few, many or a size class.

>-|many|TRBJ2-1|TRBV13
CASRSGGGSNEQFF
TGTGCCAGCCGGAGTGGAGGGGGCAGTAATGAGCAGTTCTTC
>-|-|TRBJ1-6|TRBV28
CASSPPLSPLHF
TGTGCCAGCAGTCCACCTCTTTCACCCCTCCACTTT
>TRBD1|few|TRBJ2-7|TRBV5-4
CASSADRVYEQYF
TGTGCCAGCAGCGCGGACAGGGTCTACGAGCAGTACTTC
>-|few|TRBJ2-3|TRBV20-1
CSGVGKIPDTQYF
TGCAGCGGGGTTGGGAAAATACCAGATACGCAGTATTTT
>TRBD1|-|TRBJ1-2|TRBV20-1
CSARPYQGANTF
TGCAGTGCTAGACCATATCAGGGGGCGAACACCTTC
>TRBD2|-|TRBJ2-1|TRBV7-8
CASNLPLAGGEEQFF
TGTGCCAGCAACCTTCCACTAGCGGGGGGGGAAGAGCAGTTCTTC
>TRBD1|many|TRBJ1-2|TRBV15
CATSRDVGTGEYGYTF
TGTGCCACCAGCAGAGATGTGGGGACAGGGGAGTATGGCTACACCTTC
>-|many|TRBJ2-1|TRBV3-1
CASSPQDRKQFF
TGTGCCAGCAGCCCCCAAGACAGGAAGCAGTTCTTC
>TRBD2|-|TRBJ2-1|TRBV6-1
CASRVKSGGLYNEQFF
TGTGCCAGCAGAGTGAAGTCGGGGGGGCTCTACAATGAGCAGTTCTTC
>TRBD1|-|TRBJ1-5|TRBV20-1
CSAWDRGGQPQHF
TGCAGTGCGTGGGACAGGGGAGGGCAGCCCCAGCATTTT
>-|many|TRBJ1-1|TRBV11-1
CATGRGIPAFF
TGTGCCACCGGCCGAGGGATCCCAGCTTTCTTT
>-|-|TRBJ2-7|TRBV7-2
CASSPQGGGMMYEQYF
TGTGCCAGCAGCCCCCAAGGAGGGGGTATGATGTACGAGCAGTACTTC
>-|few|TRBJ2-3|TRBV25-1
CASSVPIIDTQYF
TGTGCCAGCAGTGTTCCCATAATTGATACGCAGTATTTT
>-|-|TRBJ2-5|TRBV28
CASSLIVAPYQETQYF
TGTGCCAGCAGTTTGATTGTAGCGCCGTACCAAGAGACCCAGTACTTC
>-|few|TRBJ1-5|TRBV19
CASSQGRGYQPQHF
TGTGCCAGTAGTCAGGGGAGGGGGTATCAGCCCCAGCATTTT
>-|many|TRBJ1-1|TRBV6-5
CASSYLQGEAFF
TGTGCCAGCAGTTACCTGCAGGGGGAAGCTTTCTTT
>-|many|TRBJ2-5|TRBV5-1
CASSDEKMTQYF
TGCGCCAGCAGCGATGAAAAAATGACCCAGTACTTC
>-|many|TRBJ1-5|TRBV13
CASSERGRYNQPQHF
TGTGCCAGCAGCGAGAGAGGGAGATACAATCAGCCCCAGCATTTT
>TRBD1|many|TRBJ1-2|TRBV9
CASNPRGADYGYTF
TGTGCCAGCAACCCCAGGGGGGCGGACTATGGCTACACCTTC
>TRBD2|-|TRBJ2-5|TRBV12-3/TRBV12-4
CASKKTSGWYQETQYF
TGTGCCAGCAAAAAGACTAGCGGATGGTACCAAGAGACCCAGTACTTC
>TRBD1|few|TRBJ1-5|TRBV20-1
CSARTATGGGQPQHF
TGCAGTGCTAGAACCGCGACAGGGGGCGGGCAGCCCCAGCATTTT
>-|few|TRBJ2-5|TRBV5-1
CASSLPYGEETQYF
TGCGCCAGCAGCTTACCCTATGGGGAAGAGACCCAGTACTTC
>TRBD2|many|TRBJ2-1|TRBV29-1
CSVASGGSYNEQFF
TGCAGCGTCGCTAGCGGGGGGTCATACAATGAGCAGTTCTTC
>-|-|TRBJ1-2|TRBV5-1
CASSFLSGPTYGYTF
TGCGCCAGCAGCTTCCTTTCCGGGCCCACCTATGGCTACACCTTC
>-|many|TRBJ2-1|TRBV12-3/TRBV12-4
CASRRTPSSYNEQFF
TGTGCCAGCCGACGGACCCCCAGCTCCTACAATGAGCAGTTCTTC
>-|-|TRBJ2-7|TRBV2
CASSAGSHLYEQYF
TGTGCCAGCAGCGCCGGAAGCCATCTTTACGAGCAGTACTTC
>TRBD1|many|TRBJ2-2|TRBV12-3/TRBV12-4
CASRTGETGELFF
TGTGCCAGCAGAACAGGGGAGACTGGGGAGCTGTTTTTT
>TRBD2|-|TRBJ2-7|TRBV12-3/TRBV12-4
CASSWVAGGYEQYF
TGTGCCAGCAGTTGGGTAGCGGGGGGCTACGAGCAGTACTTC
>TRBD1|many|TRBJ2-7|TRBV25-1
CASSEYWFEDRDYEQYF
TGTGCCAGCAGTGAATATTGGTTTGAGGACAGGGACTACGAGCAGTACTTC
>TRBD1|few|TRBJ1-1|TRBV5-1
CASSLATGLMNTEAFF
TGCGCCAGCAGCTTGGCGACAGGGCTCATGAACACTGAAGCTTTCTTT
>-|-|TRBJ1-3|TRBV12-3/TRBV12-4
CAGLQGLAGNTIYF
TGTGCCGGGTTACAGGGATTAGCTGGAAACACCATATATTTT
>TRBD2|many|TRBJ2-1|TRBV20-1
CSADPGTSGGVGEQFF
TGCAGTGCGGACCCCGGGACTAGCGGGGGGGTCGGTGAGCAGTTCTTC
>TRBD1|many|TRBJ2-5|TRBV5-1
CASSLAAGGQETQYF
TGCGCCAGCAGCTTGGCGGCAGGGGGCCAAGAGACCCAGTACTTC
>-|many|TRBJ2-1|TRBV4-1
CASSQDNRRLVVNEQFF
TGCGCCAGCAGCCAAGATAATCGGCGACTAGTGGTTAATGAGCAGTTCTTC
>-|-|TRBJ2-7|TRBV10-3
CAISGLSWGGSSNEQYF
TGTGCCATCAGTGGTTTGTCCTGGGGGGGCTCCTCTAACGAGCAGTACTTC